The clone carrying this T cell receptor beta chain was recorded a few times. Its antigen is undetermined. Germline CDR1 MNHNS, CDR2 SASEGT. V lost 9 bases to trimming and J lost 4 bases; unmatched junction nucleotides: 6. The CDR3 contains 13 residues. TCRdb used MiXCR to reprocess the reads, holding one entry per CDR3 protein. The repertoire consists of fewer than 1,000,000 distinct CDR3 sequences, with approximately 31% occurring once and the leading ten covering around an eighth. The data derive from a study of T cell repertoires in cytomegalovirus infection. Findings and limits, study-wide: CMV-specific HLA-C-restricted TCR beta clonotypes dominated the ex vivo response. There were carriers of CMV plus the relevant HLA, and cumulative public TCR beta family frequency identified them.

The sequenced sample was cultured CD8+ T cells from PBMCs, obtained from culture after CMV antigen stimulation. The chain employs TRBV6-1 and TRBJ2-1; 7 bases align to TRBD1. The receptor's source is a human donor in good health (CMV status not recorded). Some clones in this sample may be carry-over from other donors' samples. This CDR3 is CASPGQAYNEQFF. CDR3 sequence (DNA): TGTGCCAGTCCTGGACAGGCTTACAATGAGCAGTTCTTC.